These 27 T cell receptor beta chains were sequenced from one sample in a study of CD8+ T cells in alopecia areata. Extracted from the samples, RNA was reverse transcribed into cDNA to serve as the sequencing template. The table came from immunoSEQ multiplex PCR; TCRdb's copy has only in-frame clones and leaves some out. This table holds about 150,000 clones, around 50% found once. The specimen was CD4+ T cells sorted from blood, collected at week 0. All receptors come from a human donor with alopecia areata.

The V gene is TRBV29-1, the J gene TRBJ2-1, with D tentatively TRBD1 or TRBD2 (5 bases each). Trimming stripped 7 bases from V and 4 bases from J, with 17 bases between. Germline CDR1 SQVTM, CDR2 ANQGSEA. The CDR3 consists of 14 residues. The CDR3 spells CSALTLGGYNEQFF. The CDR3 DNA reads TGCAGCGCCCTTACACTTGGGGGATACAATGAGCAGTTCTTC.

This chain uses TRBV5-4 with TRBJ2-3; perhaps TRBD1 as D (5 bases). The CDR3 contains 15 residues. Germline lookup yields CDR1 SGHNT and CDR2 YYREEE (reference sequence). Trimming removed 0 bases from V and 0 bases from J, with 8 bases in between. CDR3 sequence: CASSLAPGSTDTQYF. In DNA form, the CDR3 reads TGTGCCAGCAGCTTGGCCCCAGGGAGCACAGATACGCAGTATTTT.

The chain carries TRBV28 and TRBJ1-5; possible D gene TRBD1, 6 bases. CDR1 and CDR2 from the germline V gene are MDHEN and SYDVKM. The CDR3 totals 13 residues. The V and J ends lost 7 bases and 6 bases respectively, with 13 bases between them. In DNA, the CDR3 is TGTGCCAGCATACTTACAGGGACTCAGCCCCAGCATTTT. Translation: CASILTGTQPQHF.

This clone was recorded a few times. The rearrangement joins TRBV7-3 to TRBJ2-3, with D perhaps TRBD1 or TRBD2 (7 bases each). Germline lookup yields CDR1 SGHTA and CDR2 FQGTGA. V was trimmed by 5 bases and J by 6 bases, leaving 12 bases between them. The CDR3 length is 13 residues. The CDR3 sequence: CASSPGGVDTQYF. CDR3 nucleotides: TGTGCCAGCAGCCCAGGGGGGGTGGATACGCAGTATTTT.

This clone has just a few counts. The chain uses TRBV29-1 and TRBJ1-4; 7 nucleotides agree with TRBD1. The CDR3 totals 13 residues. The germline V gene encodes CDR1 SQVTM and CDR2 ANQGSEA. J was trimmed by 8 bases and V by 7 bases; bases with no gene match: 10. The CDR3 spells CSAQDRLDEKLFF. CDR3 sequence (DNA): TGCAGCGCCCAGGACAGGCTTGACGAAAAACTGTTTTTT.

This sequence joins TRBV7-9 and TRBJ2-7; 12 nucleotides agree with TRBD2. Trimming at V came to 6 bases and at J to 6 bases, leaving 12 bases not matched to a gene. In germline, CDR1 is SEHNR, CDR2 FQNEAQ (reference sequence). There are 16 residues in the CDR3. The DNA of the CDR3 is TGTGCCAGCAGTGACGACGCTAGCGGGGGGGCCCGCGAGCAGTACTTC. It is translated as CASSDDASGGAREQYF.

The chain carries TRBV27 and TRBJ2-5; D is perhaps TRBD1 or TRBD2 (6 bases each). V shed 5 bases and J shed 7 bases, with 14 bases lying between them. The CDR3 loop spans 13 amino acids. The germline V gene has CDR1 MNHEY and CDR2 SMNVEV (reference sequence). As DNA, the CDR3 is TGTGCCAGCAGTCCCTCAGGGGAGGTGACCCAGTACTTC. This codes for CASSPSGEVTQYF.

The rearrangement links TRBV29-1 to TRBJ2-6; 10 nucleotides match TRBD1. V was clipped by 1 base and J by 1 base; unmatched bases: 4. This CDR3 is built from 17 residues. CDR1 is SQVTM and CDR2 is ANQGSEA in the germline V gene. CDR3 DNA sequence: TGCAGCGTTGAAGTAGGGACAGGGGTTTCTGGGGCCAACGTCCTGACTTTC. Encoded protein: CSVEVGTGVSGANVLTF. The full variable domain, its missing parts supplied by reference TRBV29-1 and TRBJ2-6, is SAVISQKPSRDICQRGTSLTIQCQVDSQVTMMFWYRQQPGQSLTLIATANQGSEATYESGFVIDKFPISRPNLTFSTLTVSNMSPEDSSIYLCSVEVGTGVSGANVLTFGAGSRLTVL.

The J gene is TRBJ2-7, the V gene TRBV11-2; D ambiguous. The CDR3 extends over 12 amino acids. CDR1 is SGHAT and CDR2 is FQNNGV in the germline V gene. The ends were cut back, 1 base at V and 1 base at J, with 2 bases in the middle. Here the CDR3 reads CASSLGSYEQYF. DNA for the CDR3: TGTGCCAGCAGCTTAGGATCCTACGAGCAGTACTTC.

V usage is TRBV15 and J usage is TRBJ1-2; no firm D call. This CDR3 region has 12 residues. Germline lookup yields CDR1 LNHNV and CDR2 YYDKDF (reference sequence). Trimming stripped 1 base from V and 8 bases from J, with 8 bases between. As DNA, the CDR3 is TGTGCCACCAGCAGAGTCGGCTGGGGCTACACCTTC. Translating gives CATSRVGWGYTF.

The J gene is TRBJ1-4, the V gene TRBV27, with a tentative D call TRBD1 (5 bases). Germline-derived CDR1 and CDR2 are MNHEY and SMNVEV (reference sequence). The CDR3 consists of 17 residues. V shed 0 bases and J shed 4 bases, with 15 bases lying between them. CDR3 sequence reads: CASSLSRPGGYNEKLFF. The CDR3 DNA follows: TGTGCCAGCAGTTTATCGCGACCTGGGGGGTATAATGAAAAACTGTTTTTT.

In its sample, this clone was seen a few times. The V gene is TRBV30, the J gene TRBJ2-2, with D possibly matching TRBD2 (6 bases). The V and J ends lost 2 bases and 2 bases respectively, with 18 bases between them. This CDR3 comprises 17 residues. Germline CDR1 is GTSNPN and CDR2 is SVGIG (reference sequence). CDR3 coding DNA: TGTGCCTGGAGTCACAGAGGACTAACTTTAAACACCGGGGAGCTGTTTTTT. This sequence encodes CAWSHRGLTLNTGELFF. The variable domain in full, completed from reference TRBV30 and TRBJ2-2, reads SQTIHQWPATLVQPVGSPLSLECTVEGTSNPNLYWYRQAAGRGLQLLFYSVGIGQISSEVPQNLSASRPQDRQFILSSKKLLLSDSGFYLCAWSHRGLTLNTGELFFGEGSRLTVL.

This chain joins TRBV18 and TRBJ2-7; 7 positions match TRBD1. The CDR3 extends over 15 amino acids. V was clipped by 6 bases and J by 3 bases; unmatched bases: 11. The germline V gene has CDR1 KGHSH and CDR2 LQKENI. The CDR3 coding sequence is TGTGCCAGCTCCCCGTCGACAGGGCGACGCTACGAGCAGTACTTC. This translates into CASSPSTGRRYEQYF.

This chain joins TRBV7-9 and TRBJ2-1; TRBD2 matches 10 bases. This CDR3 has 15 amino acids. The trim removed 3 bases at V and 10 bases at J, leaving 9 bases unmatched. Germline V gene data show CDR1 as SEHNR and CDR2 as FQNEAQ (reference sequence). CDR3 DNA sequence: TGTGCCAGCAGCTTTCTAGCGGGGGCCCGTGGGGAGCAGTTCTTC. Protein: CASSFLAGARGEQFF.

J is TRBJ2-3 and V is TRBV11-3; D remains unclear. The germline V gene encodes CDR1 SGHNT and CDR2 YENEEA. V was cut by 1 base and J by 6 bases, with 14 bases left in between. The CDR3 spans 15 residues. The CDR3 coding sequence is TGTGCCAGCAGCTTAGGCCCGGGCCGCGAGGATACGCAGTATTTT. It codes for CASSLGPGREDTQYF.

J is TRBJ1-2 and V is TRBV5-4, with 11 bases identical to TRBD1. V gave up 3 bases and J gave up 8 bases; unmatched junction bases: 3. This CDR3 is built from 13 residues. The germline CDR1 and CDR2 sequences are SGHNT and YYREEE (reference sequence). Written as DNA, the CDR3 is TGTGCCAGCAGCTGGGACAGGGGGAACGGCTACACCTTC. Amino acid sequence: CASSWDRGNGYTF.

V gene TRBV6-6 combines with J gene TRBJ2-5, with 11 bases aligning to TRBD2. The junction had 7 bases not matched to a gene; V was cut back by 6 bases and J by 1 base. The CDR3 length is 16 residues. Per the germline V gene, CDR1 is MNHNY and CDR2 is SVGAGI (reference sequence). The CDR3 DNA follows: TGTGCCAGCAGATTAGCGGGGGGGGGAACCCAAGAGACCCAGTACTTC. Translated: CASRLAGGGTQETQYF.

CDR3 sequence reads: CASSEVGRANYGYTF. DNA for the CDR3: TGTGCCAGCAGTGAGGTGGGGCGGGCGAACTATGGCTACACCTTC. The chain uses TRBV2 and TRBJ1-2; D is possibly TRBD1 (5 bases). Germline V gives CDR1 SNHLY, CDR2 FYNNEI. The V and J ends lost 3 bases and 2 bases respectively, with 13 bases between them. The CDR3 runs 15 residues.

The chain couples TRBV29-1 to TRBJ2-1; possibly TRBD2 for D (6 bases). Deletions cut 4 bases from V and 0 bases from J, with 16 bases between. Per the germline V gene, CDR1 is SQVTM and CDR2 is ANQGSEA. The CDR3 is 16 amino acids. CDR3 nucleotides: TGCAGCGTTGCGTCAGGGACTCTTCCCTCCTACAATGAGCAGTTCTTC. Protein sequence: CSVASGTLPSYNEQFF.

A single count supports this clone. V is TRBV5-4 and J is TRBJ1-1; perhaps TRBD1 as D (6 bases). V dropped 3 bases and J dropped 6 bases, with 15 bases sitting between them. The CDR3 is made up of 14 amino acids. Per germline, CDR1 SGHNT and CDR2 YYREEE (reference sequence). The CDR3 region is CASSYEGERAEAFF. The CDR3 DNA reads as TGTGCCAGCAGCTACGAGGGGGAGAGGGCTGAAGCTTTCTTT.

The chain has TRBV6-5 and TRBJ1-6; D not resolved. CDR1 is MNHEY, CDR2 SVGAGI, per germline. Trimming took off 3 bases at V and 6 bases at J, with 9 bases between the two ends. This CDR3 contains 14 residues. CDR3 bases: TGTGCCAGCAGTTATCGGGGTGCTAATTCACCCCTCCACTTT. Translating it yields CASSYRGANSPLHF.

The genes are TRBV30 and TRBJ1-6; no firm D call. The germline V gene has CDR1 GTSNPN and CDR2 SVGIG (reference sequence). V gave up 2 bases and J gave up 7 bases, with 6 bases separating them. CDR3 length: 12 amino acids. The CDR3 loop reads CAWSKVNSPLHF. CDR3 coding DNA: TGTGCCTGGAGTAAAGTGAATTCACCCCTCCACTTT.

This clone turned up a few times. The chain links TRBV29-1 to TRBJ1-2; a possible D gene is TRBD1 (6 bases). Germline CDR1 reads SQVTM; CDR2 reads ANQGSEA. There are 13 residues in the CDR3. V was cut by 3 bases and J by 2 bases, with 10 bases left in between. In nucleotides, the CDR3 is TGCAGCGTTGAGGGGGACAAAAACTATGGCTACACCTTC. It specifies CSVEGDKNYGYTF.

This clone was seen a single time. V and J are TRBV18 and TRBJ2-3, with unresolved D. V lost 3 bases to trimming and J lost 0 bases, with 13 bases between them. From germline, CDR1 is KGHSH and CDR2 LQKENI. The CDR3 has 16 residues. Here the CDR3 DNA reads TGTGCCAGCTCACCCCGGCAGCTGACTAGCACAGATACGCAGTATTTT. Translating gives CASSPRQLTSTDTQYF.

The rearrangement uses TRBV25-1 and TRBJ2-6, with D possibly TRBD1 on 6 matching bases. The CDR3 spans 13 residues. Between the trimmed V and J ends, which lost 10 bases and 0 bases, there was a span of 7 bases. Germline values: CDR1 MGHDK, CDR2 SYGVNS. The CDR3 loop reads CATRGSGANVLTF. CDR3 coding DNA: TGTGCCACCAGGGGCTCTGGGGCCAACGTCCTGACTTTC.

The chain has TRBV29-1 and TRBJ1-2; D is uncertain. The CDR3 covers 12 residues. Germline assignment: CDR1 SQVTM and CDR2 ANQGSEA. V shed 7 bases and J shed 8 bases, with 17 bases lying between them. This CDR3 reads CSAGVGLGGYTF. In nucleotides, the CDR3 is TGCAGCGCGGGCGTCGGGTTAGGCGGCTACACCTTC.

The sample holds a few counts of this clone. The J gene is TRBJ1-2, the V gene TRBV28; possibly TRBD1 for D (5 bases). Germline CDR1 MDHEN, CDR2 SYDVKM. Trimming took off 4 bases at V and 1 base at J, with 13 bases between the two ends. CDR3 length: 15 amino acids. The CDR3 here is CASSSHTGVNYGYTF. CDR3 in DNA: TGTGCCAGCAGTTCCCATACAGGCGTTAACTATGGCTACACCTTC.